Presented here are 12 T cell receptor beta chains from one specimen sequenced in a study of T-cell reconstitution after alpha-beta-depleted transplantation in children (TCRdb year 2016). The library was generated by PCR. Reads for this sample came from an Illumina HiSeq 2500. Molecular barcoding was employed in the preparation of TCR libraries, with unique molecular identifiers being used to normalize TCRbeta repertoire quantification. In-frame beta chains were kept once TCRdb had trimmed the public reads at Q25 with fastp and called clones with MiXCR. Rows are unified per CDR3 protein, each entry keeping the most common DNA and genes. For this sample there are approximately 630,000 distinct CDR3 sequences; roughly 14% appear just once. The ten largest clones capture 0.79% of the sample. The treatment or condition label of this sample denotes: allogeneic hematopoietic cell transplantation with graft depleted of TCRalphabeta T cells and CD19 B cells.

This specimen consisted of PBMCs, obtained before TCRalphabeta/CD19-depleted stem cell transplant. The receptors come from a girl aged 2-10 years with congenital amegakaryocytic thrombocytopenia, due to receive a stem cell transplant.

There are a few counts of this clonotype. CDR3 protein: CASSQTRTPNQETQYF. DNA of the CDR3: TGCGCCAGCAGCCAGACTAGGACGCCAAACCAAGAGACCCAGTACTTC. The chain joins TRBV4-1 to TRBJ2-5, with D tentatively TRBD2 (6 bases). Trimming left V 3 bases short and J 0 bases short, with 14 bases between. The CDR3 spans 16 residues. The germline V gene has CDR1 MGHRA and CDR2 YSYEKL.

This clonotype appeared a single time. This may come from a read error, since a much larger clone is one base off. The J gene is TRBJ1-4, the V gene TRBV7-8; D is undetermined. The CDR3 contains 11 residues. The germline V gene has CDR1 SGHVS and CDR2 FQNEAQ. DNA for the CDR3: TGTGCCAGCAGCTTAGTTGAAAAACCGTTTTTT. This translates into CASSLVEKPFF.

CDR3 amino acids: CASKDGQGGYGYTF. The DNA of the CDR3 is TGTGCCAGCAAGGACGGACAGGGAGGTTATGGCTACACCTTC. The chain uses TRBV6-1 and TRBJ1-2; 8 bases agree with TRBD1. Germline loops: CDR1 MNHNS, CDR2 SASEGT. The CDR3 loop spans 14 amino acids. With V trimmed by 7 bases and J by 5 bases, 9 bases remained unmatched.

This clonotype was observed at least ten times. The chain recombines TRBV5-1 with TRBJ2-7, with a tentative D call TRBD2 (5 bases). CDR3 size: 14 residues. The V end was cut by 1 base, the J end by 7 bases, with 15 bases between. CDR1 and CDR2 from the germline V gene are SGHRS and YFSETQ. CDR3: CASSLPGFGEEQYF. CDR3 sequence (DNA): TGCGCCAGCAGCTTGCCCGGGTTTGGGGAGGAGCAGTACTTC.

This clonotype was observed a handful of times. The chain joins TRBV15 to TRBJ2-2; 7 nucleotides match TRBD2. The trim removed 3 bases at V and 13 bases at J, leaving 17 bases unmatched. This CDR3 has 16 residues. Germline V CDR1 and CDR2: LNHNV, YYDKDF (reference sequence). As DNA, the CDR3 is TGTGCCACCAGCAGGGTCGCTCTGACCGCCGGGGGGAGGCTGTTTTTT. Protein: CATSRVALTAGGRLFF.

V is TRBV20-1 and J is TRBJ2-1, with D uncertain. In germline, CDR1 is DFQATT, CDR2 SNEGSKA (reference sequence). The CDR3 length is 14 residues. Trimming stripped 4 bases from V and 7 bases from J, with 17 bases between. CDR3 loop: CSANFSLEVNEQFF. The DNA of the CDR3 is TGCAGTGCTAATTTTTCGCTAGAGGTGAATGAGCAGTTCTTC.

Ten or more counts support this clonotype. The V call is TRBV12-3 or TRBV12-4, the J call TRBJ2-3, with 14 bases lining up with TRBD2. This CDR3 region has 17 residues. The junction had 6 bases not matched to a gene; V was cut back by 7 bases and J by 0 bases. The chain's CDR3 is CASTSTSGRASTDTQYF. The CDR3 DNA is TGTGCCAGCACCTCGACTAGCGGGAGGGCAAGCACAGATACGCAGTATTTT.

This clonotype came up many times. The rearrangement uses TRBV20-1 and TRBJ2-3; TRBD2 aligns across 13 bases. Germline trimming cut 6 bases from V and 8 bases from J; bases unmatched to any gene: 5. Looked up from germline, CDR1 is DFQATT and CDR2 is SNEGSKA (reference sequence). This CDR3 contains 13 residues. The CDR3 spells CSARTSGRSTQYF. In DNA, the CDR3 is TGCAGTGCAAGGACTAGCGGGAGATCTACGCAGTATTTT.

This clonotype was seen ten or more times. The chain employs TRBV28 and TRBJ2-3; D gene uncertain. Trimming shortened V by 7 bases and J by 4 bases, and 9 bases separated the two germline ends. Germline V CDR1 and CDR2: MDHEN, SYDVKM. This CDR3 is built from 12 residues. CDR3 sequence: CASTPGADTQYF. The CDR3 region has the DNA TGTGCCAGCACCCCTGGGGCAGATACGCAGTATTTT.

This clonotype has a count of ten or more. The V gene is TRBV5-5, the J gene TRBJ2-3; D remains ambiguous. CDR1 and CDR2 from the germline V gene are SGHKS and YYEKEE (reference sequence). The length of the CDR3 is 14 residues. Trimming stripped 0 bases from V and 2 bases from J, with 7 bases between. The DNA for the CDR3 is TGTGCCAGCAGCTTGGAGACTTTCACAGATACGCAGTATTTT. Protein: CASSLETFTDTQYF.

The chain uses TRBV20-1 and TRBJ2-7; 9 nucleotides agree with TRBD1. The CDR3 has 13 amino acids. Per germline, CDR1 DFQATT and CDR2 SNEGSKA (reference sequence). V lost 3 bases and J lost 3; bases outside the gene matches: 3. CDR3 DNA sequence: TGCAGTGCTAGTGTGGACAGGGGCTACGAGCAGTACTTC. Translated, it gives CSASVDRGYEQYF.

This clonotype was detected a few times. The CDR3 nucleotides read TGTGCCAGCAGACGACTAGCGGGTGGACCTTTCAATGAGCAGTTCTTC. Translated, it gives CASRRLAGGPFNEQFF. The chain has TRBV2 and TRBJ2-1, with 10 bases aligning to TRBD2. The CDR3 totals 16 residues. V trimming: 6 bases; J trimming: 6 bases; junction bases outside the gene matches: 11. Germline assignment: CDR1 SNHLY and CDR2 FYNNEI.